This is a list of T cell receptor beta chains from one sample in a study of blood T cell repertoires in COVID-19. Sequencing used immunoSEQ multiplex PCR; TCRdb keeps in-frame clones, though not all of them. The table has fewer than 250,000 clones, almost 90% seen once. The sequencing sample was made of peripheral blood. These receptors were taken from a woman between 55 and 75 years old with acute or convalescent COVID-19. The CDR3 runs from the conserved cysteine through the conserved F or W. The D gene is left open where the match is weak. For some rows the clone size is stated as once, few or many, or as a class when expanded; others skip it.

d_call	j_call	clone_size	v_call	cdr3_aa	cdr3_nt
TRBD2	TRBJ2-3	NA	TRBV19	CASRPGLAGATQYF	TGTGCCAGTAGACCCGGACTAGCGGGAGCTACGCAGTATTTT
NA	TRBJ2-2	NA	TRBV7-2	CASSFPGRNTGELFF	TGTGCCAGCAGCTTTCCCGGGAGGAACACCGGGGAGCTGTTTTTT
TRBD2	TRBJ2-7	NA	TRBV6-2/TRBV6-3	CASSLAGTYEQYF	TGTGCCAGCAGTTTAGCGGGAACCTACGAGCAGTACTTC
NA	TRBJ1-2	NA	TRBV5-1	CASSQLQGDGYTF	TGCGCCAGCAGCCAACTACAGGGCGATGGCTACACCTTC
TRBD2	TRBJ2-4	NA	TRBV20-1	CSASPAGRENIQYF	TGCAGTGCTAGTCCAGCGGGGCGCGAAAACATTCAGTACTTC
TRBD1	TRBJ1-6	NA	TRBV6-5	CASTGGGINSPLHF	TGTGCCTCAACAGGGGGGGGAATTAATTCACCCCTCCACTTT
TRBD1	TRBJ2-7	few	TRBV10-3	CAISDLGQGSAYEQYF	TGTGCCATCAGTGACCTAGGACAGGGGAGTGCCTACGAGCAGTACTTC
NA	TRBJ2-5	NA	TRBV5-1	CASSLSGTSQETQYF	TGCGCCAGCAGCTTGTCCGGGACTTCCCAAGAGACCCAGTACTTC
NA	TRBJ1-2	NA	TRBV5-1	CASSLTGSGYGYTF	TGCGCCAGCAGCTTGACAGGGTCTGGATATGGCTACACCTTC
TRBD1	TRBJ1-4	NA	TRBV7-9	CASRPPGTGGEKLFF	TGTGCCAGCAGACCCCCCGGGACAGGCGGCGAAAAACTGTTTTTT
TRBD1	TRBJ1-6	once	TRBV19	CASSIDLGTGGRNSPLHF	TGTGCCAGTAGTATAGACCTTGGGACAGGAGGTCGAAATTCACCCCTCCACTTT
NA	TRBJ1-5	NA	TRBV7-6	CASSLEVGGGQPQHF	TGTGCCAGCAGCTTAGAGGTGGGGGGTGGACAGCCCCAGCATTTT
NA	TRBJ1-1	NA	TRBV5-1	CASFGSGGPPTEAFF	TGCGCCAGCTTCGGCTCGGGGGGCCCCCCCACTGAAGCTTTCTTT
TRBD1	TRBJ2-3	NA	TRBV19	CASSQTGTTTDTQYF	TGTGCCAGTAGTCAGACAGGGACGACGACAGATACGCAGTATTTT
TRBD1	TRBJ2-7	NA	TRBV10-1	CASSEGTGVLDEQYF	TGCGCCAGCAGTGAAGGGACAGGGGTTTTGGACGAGCAGTACTTC
NA	TRBJ2-5	NA	TRBV24-1	CATSDFRGAGETQYF	TGTGCCACCAGTGATTTTCGGGGGGCAGGGGAGACCCAGTACTTC
TRBD1	TRBJ1-4	few	TRBV4-1	CASSPKKGQGNFNEKLFF	TGCGCCAGCAGCCCAAAAAAAGGACAGGGGAACTTTAATGAAAAACTGTTTTTT
NA	TRBJ1-2	NA	TRBV5-8	CASSSRSSRGANYGYTF	TGTGCCAGCAGCTCGCGTTCTTCTCGGGGAGCCAACTATGGCTACACCTTC
TRBD2	TRBJ2-3	NA	TRBV4-1	CASSGGKWTSGTTDTQYF	TGCGCCAGCAGCGGAGGGAAATGGACTAGCGGGACCACAGATACGCAGTATTTT
TRBD1	TRBJ2-5	NA	TRBV6-5	CASANRGPTGETQYF	TGTGCCAGTGCGAACAGGGGGCCAACGGGGGAGACCCAGTACTTC
NA	TRBJ1-1	NA	TRBV11-3	CASSFELNTEAFF	TGTGCCAGCAGCTTTGAGTTGAACACTGAAGCTTTCTTT
NA	TRBJ1-5	once	TRBV28	CASSFTRNQPQHF	TGTGCCAGCAGTTTCACCAGGAATCAGCCCCAGCATTTT
NA	TRBJ2-5	NA	TRBV18	CASSSSQETQYF	TGTGCCAGCTCATCTTCGCAAGAGACCCAGTACTTC